This T cell receptor beta chain was retrieved from a study of blood T cell repertoires in COVID-19. The CDR3 consists of 16 residues. With V trimmed by 5 bases and J by 2 bases, 7 bases remained unmatched. The germline V gene encodes CDR1 SGHVS and CDR2 FQNEAQ. Data came from immunoSEQ multiplex PCR; TCRdb stores just in-frame clones and leaves some out. The repertoire includes roughly 50,000 clones, approximately 91% of them detected once, and roughly an eighth sits in the top ten. The TCR comes from a woman in her sixties with active COVID-19. The sequencing input was peripheral blood. The chain has TRBV7-8 and TRBJ1-2; 11 bases line up with TRBD1. CDR3 in DNA: TGTGCCAGCAGCCCTTGGGACAGGGGGACGAACTATGGCTACACCTTC. Protein product: CASSPWDRGTNYGYTF.